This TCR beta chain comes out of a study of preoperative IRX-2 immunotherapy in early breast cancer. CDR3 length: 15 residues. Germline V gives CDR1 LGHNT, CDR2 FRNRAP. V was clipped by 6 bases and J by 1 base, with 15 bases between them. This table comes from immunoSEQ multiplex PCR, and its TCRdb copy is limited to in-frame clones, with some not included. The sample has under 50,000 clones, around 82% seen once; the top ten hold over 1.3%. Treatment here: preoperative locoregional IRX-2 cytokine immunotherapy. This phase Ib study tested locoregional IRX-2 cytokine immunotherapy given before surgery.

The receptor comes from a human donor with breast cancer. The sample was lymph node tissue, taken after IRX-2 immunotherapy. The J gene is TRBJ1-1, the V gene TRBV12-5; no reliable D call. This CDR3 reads CASGARALGNTEAFF. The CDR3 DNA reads TGTGCTAGTGGGGCGCGGGCCCTCGGGAACACTGAAGCTTTCTTT.